Each of the 21 T cell receptor beta chains below was sequenced from the same sample in a study of OX40 agonist ivuxolimab in advanced cancers. Only in-frame clones appear in the TCRdb table, and some are missing; sequencing was by immunoSEQ multiplex PCR. This sample has more than 45,000 clones, with more than 80% found just once. The sample was CD4+ or CD8+ T cells sorted from blood, taken in a trial of the OX40 agonist ivuxolimab. The receptor source for this set is an adult with an advanced solid tumor such as melanoma, head and neck, liver or kidney cancer.

The rearrangement joins TRBV5-4 to TRBJ2-7; D is possibly TRBD1 (6 bases). The CDR3 length is 16 residues. Germline-derived CDR1 and CDR2 are SGHNT and YYREEE (reference sequence). V was shortened by 4 bases and J by 1 base, with 18 bases between the two germline ends. The CDR3 DNA follows: TGTGCCAGCAGCACCACAGCCACAGGGATGTCCTACGAGCAGTACTTC. Its protein is CASSTTATGMSYEQYF.

The J gene is TRBJ1-5, the V gene TRBV5-8; no reliable D call. The V gene lost 1 base and the J gene lost 1 base, with 9 bases spanning the gap. This CDR3 is built from 15 residues. Germline CDR1 SGHTS, CDR2 YDEGEE. This CDR3 reads CASSLRVNSNQPQHF. As DNA, the CDR3 is TGTGCCAGCAGCTTGAGGGTTAACAGCAATCAGCCCCAGCATTTT. Using reference TRBV5-8 and TRBJ1-5 for the parts outside the CDR3, the full variable domain is EAGVTQSPTHLIKTRGQQATLRCSPISGHTSVYWYQQALGLGLQFLLWYDEGEERNRGNFPPRFSGRQFPNYSSELNVNALELEDSALYLCASSLRVNSNQPQHFGDGTRLSIL.

The chain recombines TRBV2 with TRBJ2-5; D unclear. Germline CDR1 is SNHLY and CDR2 is FYNNEI. This CDR3 has 15 amino acids. V dropped 3 bases and J dropped 4 bases, with 15 bases sitting between them. CDR3 DNA sequence: TGTGCCAGCAGTGATCCGTGGGCCCTACTAGAGACCCAGTACTTC. It yields the protein CASSDPWALLETQYF.

The rearrangement uses TRBV7-2 and TRBJ2-1, with a weak D call TRBD2 (7 bases). Germline CDR1 reads SGHTA; CDR2 reads FQGNSA. V lost 1 base and J 8 bases, leaving 21 bases between the germline ends. There are 17 residues in the CDR3. This chain's CDR3 is CASSLEVRGGRRYEQFF. CDR3 nucleotide sequence: TGTGCCAGCAGCTTAGAGGTTAGGGGGGGGCGGAGGTATGAGCAGTTCTTC.

This clone came up once. V is TRBV6-1 and J is TRBJ2-1, with 12 bases that match TRBD2. The germline gives CDR1 MNHNS, CDR2 SASEGT. The CDR3 covers 14 residues. J was trimmed by 16 bases and V by 3 bases; bases with no gene match: 10. CDR3: CASSDRVLAGGGFF. In DNA, the CDR3 is TGTGCCAGCAGTGATCGAGTACTAGCGGGGGGTGGCTTCTTC.

Regarding this clone: A much larger clone differs by one base, so this may be a read error. The chain couples TRBV5-1 to TRBJ2-7; D possibly corresponds to TRBD2 (6 bases). Germline V CDR1 and CDR2: SGHRS, YFSETQ. The CDR3 is 16 residues long. The CDR3: CASSTQPTAGGREQCF. The CDR3 DNA follows: TGCGCCAGCAGCACCCAGCCGACCGCAGGAGGGCGCGAGCAGTGCTTC.

The rearrangement links TRBV19 to TRBJ1-2; 11 positions match TRBD1. The CDR3 spans 15 residues. The V gene end was trimmed by 7 bases and the J gene end by 6 bases; junction bases not matched to a gene: 10. Germline CDR1 and CDR2: LNHDA and SQIVND (reference sequence). The CDR3 DNA follows: TGTGCCAGTAACACCCCACCGGGACAGGGGGATGGCTACACCTTC. It is translated as CASNTPPGQGDGYTF.

V is TRBV9 and J is TRBJ2-5; 11 nucleotides match TRBD2. The CDR3 covers 15 residues. The junction had 3 bases not matched to a gene; V was cut back by 0 bases and J by 5 bases. CDR1 is SGDLS, CDR2 YYNGEE, per germline. The CDR3 spells CASSVVAGGVETQYF. In DNA form, the CDR3 reads TGTGCCAGCAGCGTAGTAGCGGGGGGGGTCGAGACCCAGTACTTC.

This chain connects TRBV19 to TRBJ1-2, with a tentative D call TRBD1 (6 bases). Trimming cost V 6 bases and J 3 bases, with 11 bases left between them. There are 13 residues in the CDR3. The germline V gene encodes CDR1 LNHDA and CDR2 SQIVND (reference sequence). The CDR3 bases are TGTGCCAGTAGGGAGACAGGCGACTATGGCTACACCTTC. Encoded protein: CASRETGDYGYTF.

The chain is built from TRBV18 and TRBJ2-3; maybe TRBD1 (5 bases). This CDR3 has 15 residues. Germline V gene sequence: CDR1 KGHSH, CDR2 LQKENI. V lost 2 bases to trimming and J lost 0 bases, with 9 bases between them. The CDR3 nucleotides read TGTGCCAGCTCACCAAGGACAACGAGCACAGATACGCAGTATTTT. Its protein is CASSPRTTSTDTQYF.

In its sample, this clone was seen once. V and J are TRBV9 and TRBJ1-1; 8 bases are shared with TRBD1. The V gene end was trimmed by 3 bases and the J gene end by 1 base; junction bases not matched to a gene: 14. This CDR3 region has 18 residues. Germline CDR1 is SGDLS and CDR2 is YYNGEE. CDR3 amino acids: CASSARPAQGVGNTEAFF. In DNA, the CDR3 is TGTGCCAGCAGCGCCCGCCCGGCACAGGGGGTGGGGAACACTGAAGCTTTCTTT.

V and J are TRBV7-9 and TRBJ1-5, with D tentatively TRBD1 (5 bases). Trimming pared 2 bases from V and 2 bases from J, leaving 7 bases between. The germline CDR1 and CDR2 sequences are SEHNR and FQNEAQ (reference sequence). CDR3 length equals 14 residues. The DNA of the CDR3 is TGTGCCAGCAGCTTACAGGGTGGCAATCAGCCCCAGCATTTT. As protein: CASSLQGGNQPQHF. Supplemented by reference TRBV7-9 and TRBJ1-5, the full variable domain reads DTGVSQNPRHKITKRGQNVTFRCDPISEHNRLYWYRQTLGQGPEFLTYFQNEAQLEKSRLLSDRFSAERPKGSFSTLEIQRTEQGDSAMYLCASSLQGGNQPQHFGDGTRLSIL.

The V gene is TRBV7-9, the J gene TRBJ1-4; tentatively, D is TRBD1 (5 bases). The V and J ends lost 2 bases and 10 bases respectively, with 20 bases between them. This CDR3 comprises 16 residues. CDR1 is SEHNR and CDR2 is FQNEAQ in the germline V gene (reference sequence). Here the CDR3 reads CASSLSDSYRDGKLFF. Here the CDR3 DNA reads TGTGCCAGCAGCTTAAGCGACAGCTATCGGGACGGAAAACTGTTTTTT.

This chain connects TRBV7-3 to TRBJ2-2; TRBD2 matches at 10 bases. Germline values: CDR1 SGHTA, CDR2 FQGTGA. The junction had 9 bases not matched to a gene; V was cut back by 1 base and J by 4 bases. The CDR3 spans 18 residues. CDR3 nucleotide sequence: TGTGCCAGCAGCTTAAGTGGTAGCGGGGGGACGGTCACCGGGGAGCTGTTTTTT. It specifies CASSLSGSGGTVTGELFF.

This clone has just a few counts. The same CDR3 is also encoded by other DNA sequences in this sample. The chain carries TRBV4-1 and TRBJ2-7; TRBD2 matches at 7 bases. Germline CDR1 MGHRA, CDR2 YSYEKL. Trimming at V came to 4 bases and at J to 4 bases, leaving 4 bases not matched to a gene. The CDR3 runs 13 residues. The CDR3 sequence is CASSPVGGYEQYF. In DNA form, the CDR3 reads TGCGCCAGCAGCCCAGTCGGGGGGTACGAGCAGTACTTC.

The chain carries TRBV6-6 and TRBJ1-5; TRBD1 is a possible D gene (6 bases). Germline CDR1 reads MNHNY; CDR2 reads SVGAGI (reference sequence). V was shortened by 2 bases and J by 6 bases, with 11 bases between the two germline ends. The CDR3 covers 14 residues. This chain's CDR3 is CASSYLQGGQPQHF. As DNA, the CDR3 is TGTGCCAGCAGTTACCTACAGGGTGGTCAGCCCCAGCATTTT.

This CDR3 reads CASSREYNSPLHF. In nucleotides, the CDR3 is TGTGCCAGCAGCCGGGAATATAATTCACCCCTCCACTTT. This sequence joins TRBV6-5 and TRBJ1-6; no firm D call. Germline CDR1 is MNHEY and CDR2 is SVGAGI. The CDR3 sequence is 13 residues long. V lost 6 bases to trimming and J lost 4 bases, with 7 bases between them.

The chain couples TRBV6-6 to TRBJ1-2; 12 nucleotides agree with TRBD1. The length of the CDR3 is 16 residues. Looked up from germline, CDR1 is MNHNY and CDR2 is SVGAGI (reference sequence). J lost 7 bases, V lost 2 bases, and 8 bases had no gene match. Here the CDR3 reads CASSYGTGGAYGGYTF. The CDR3 DNA reads TGTGCCAGCAGTTACGGGACAGGGGGCGCTTATGGTGGCTACACCTTC.

The V call is TRBV2, the J call TRBJ2-3, with D perhaps being TRBD1 or TRBD2 (5 bases each). The CDR3 contains 14 residues. Germline CDR1 is SNHLY and CDR2 is FYNNEI. Trimming removed 8 bases at V and 2 bases at J, with 14 bases between. CDR3 in amino acids: CASDLGGPTDTQYF. The CDR3 DNA is TGTGCCAGCGACCTTGGGGGTCCCACAGATACGCAGTATTTT.

The chain carries TRBV6-5 and TRBJ2-3, with a weak D call TRBD1 (6 bases). Trimming removed 6 bases from V and 2 bases from J, with 15 bases in between. CDR3 length: 15 amino acids. Germline CDR1 is MNHEY and CDR2 is SVGAGI. The CDR3 nucleotides read TGTGCCAGCAGCAGGGGCGGAGGCTTCACAGATACGCAGTATTTT. Amino acids: CASSRGGGFTDTQYF.

The gene calls are TRBV4-3 and TRBJ1-2, with TRBD1 matching over 10 bases. CDR1 LGHNA and CDR2 YSLEER come from the germline V gene. This CDR3 is 16 amino acids long. The V segment lost 1 base and the J segment 2 bases; nucleotides outside the gene matches: 4. CDR3 loop: CASSQVGQGINYGYTF. The DNA for the CDR3 is TGCGCCAGCAGCCAAGTGGGACAGGGGATAAACTATGGCTACACCTTC.